This is a list of T cell receptor beta chains from one sample in a study of Graves' ophthalmopathy and Graves' hyperthyroidism. TCRdb re-derived calls from the multiplex PCR reads in MiXCR, one entry per CDR3 protein. This table holds about 390,000 distinct CDR3 sequences, less than 20% found once. The specimen was peripheral blood. Receptors were obtained from a woman younger than 35 with stable Graves' hyperthyroidism. CDR3s include the opening cysteine and the closing phenylalanine or tryptophan. Each record gives: V gene, D gene, J gene, clone size, CDR3 DNA, CDR3 protein. A D gene is named only where the DNA matches it firmly. Size tells how often a clone was seen (once, few, many) or the class of an expanded clone, and some rows leave it out.

>TRBV2|TRBD1|TRBJ1-2|NA
TGTGCCAGCAGCCAAGTAGGGACAGATACCTATGGCTACACCTTC
CASSQVGTDTYGYTF
>TRBV12-3/TRBV12-4|NA|TRBJ1-2|many
TGTGCCAGCAGTTTAAGGTGGAACACTAACTATGGCTACACCTTC
CASSLRWNTNYGYTF
>TRBV5-1|NA|TRBJ2-4|many
TGCGCCAGCAGCTTGGCGCCCTTGGCCAAAAACATTCAGTACTTC
CASSLAPLAKNIQYF
>TRBV9|NA|TRBJ1-6|many
TGTGCCAGCAGCGTAGTCGGGGACTATGGTTCACCCCTCCACTTT
CASSVVGDYGSPLHF
>TRBV15|NA|TRBJ1-1|many
TGTGCCACCAGCAGAGGTACGGCTCGGAACACTGAAGCTTTCTTT
CATSRGTARNTEAFF
>TRBV10-3|TRBD1|TRBJ1-2|many
TGTGCCATCAATCCAGGACAGGGGGCAGAAGGCTACACCTTC
CAINPGQGAEGYTF
>TRBV12-3/TRBV12-4|TRBD1|TRBJ1-6|many
TGTGCCAGCAGTCCAACCGGGACAGGGGCCTCACCCCTCCACTTT
CASSPTGTGASPLHF
>TRBV24-1|TRBD2|TRBJ2-5|many
TGTGCCACCAGTGATTCCGGGACTAGCCGAGAGACCCAGTACTTC
CATSDSGTSRETQYF
>TRBV2|NA|TRBJ1-3|many
TGTGCCAGCAGTGAACTTCAGCTCCCTGGAAACACCATATATTTT
CASSELQLPGNTIYF
>TRBV5-4|TRBD2|TRBJ2-5|many
TGTGCCAGCAGCTTAAGACTAGCGGGGGGACAAGAGACCCAGTACTTC
CASSLRLAGGQETQYF
>TRBV4-2|NA|TRBJ1-2|NA
TGTGCCAGCAGCCAAGAGATGGAAGACCCCTACACCTTC
CASSQEMEDPYTF
>TRBV6-4|NA|TRBJ2-4|many
TGTGCCAGTAGATGCAGCTCAGCCAAAAACATTCAGTACTTC
CASRCSSAKNIQYF
>TRBV7-9|NA|TRBJ2-2|few
TGTGCCAGCAGCTTAGAACATTGGGCCGTGAACACCGGGGAGCTGTTTTTT
CASSLEHWAVNTGELFF
>TRBV6-1|NA|TRBJ1-6|many
TGTGCCAGCAGGACCCTAACGGGGGTATATTCACCCCTCCACTTT
CASRTLTGVYSPLHF